Listed below are T cell receptor beta chains from one sample, sequenced in a study of Graves' ophthalmopathy and Graves' hyperthyroidism. MiXCR was run by TCRdb on the multiplex PCR reads, yielding one entry per CDR3 protein. Of 200,000 to 250,000 distinct CDR3 sequences detected, around 30% appear once; the ten largest clones hold approximately 9.1%. The sample was peripheral blood. All receptors come from a man between 45 and 60 years old with Graves' ophthalmopathy. Both conserved end residues are part of each CDR3. The D gene is left open where the match is weak. Only part of the rows carry a size: once, few, many, or a class if the clone is expanded.

j_call clone_size v_call d_call cdr3_nt cdr3_aa
TRBJ1-2 . TRBV2 . TGTGCCAGCAGTGCGGGGGATAACTATGGCTACACCTTC CASSAGDNYGYTF
TRBJ1-1 many TRBV19 TRBD1 TGTGCCAGTCACGACAGGGCCTACACTGAAGCTTTCTTT CASHDRAYTEAFF
TRBJ1-2 . TRBV7-2 . TGTGCCAGCAGCCCTGGCCATAACTATGGCTACACCTTC CASSPGHNYGYTF
TRBJ2-5 many TRBV6-5 . TGTGCCAGCAGCTTACGCCAAGAGACCCAGTACTTC CASSLRQETQYF
TRBJ1-2 many TRBV7-3 TRBD1 TGTGCCAGCAGCTCCTCTGCTGATACAGGGGTCGCTCACGGCTACACCTTC CASSSSADTGVAHGYTF
TRBJ1-2 . TRBV28 . TGTGCCAGCAAGAGCGGCGGTAACTATGGCTACACCTTC CASKSGGNYGYTF
TRBJ2-6 many TRBV12-3/TRBV12-4 . TGTGCCAGCAGTGGGACCGGGCTCCTCTCTGGGGCCAACGTCCTGACTTTC CASSGTGLLSGANVLTF
TRBJ1-1 . TRBV6-1 . TGTGCCAGCAGTGAATTTACGGTTACTGAAGCTTTCTTT CASSEFTVTEAFF
TRBJ2-5 many TRBV6-5 . TGTGCCAGCAGTTACGAGGGTGCGACCCAGTACTTC CASSYEGATQYF
TRBJ2-7 . TRBV20-1 . TGCAGTGCCAGCCCGGGTTACGAGCAGTACTTC CSASPGYEQYF
TRBJ2-5 . TRBV6-1 . TGTGCCAGCAGTGAAGGCAACGGGGGTTGGGAGACCCAGTACTTC CASSEGNGGWETQYF
TRBJ1-6 few TRBV11-2 . TGTGCCAGCAGGAGCTCCTATAATTCACCCCTCCACTTT CASRSSYNSPLHF
TRBJ2-5 many TRBV27 TRBD1 TGTGCCAGCAACCCAAATTGGGACAGGGGAGTAAGAGAGACCCAGTACTTC CASNPNWDRGVRETQYF
TRBJ2-7 many TRBV10-3 . TGTGCCATCAAGCCAAGGGGGAACGAGCAGTACTTC CAIKPRGNEQYF
TRBJ2-2 many TRBV20-1 . TGCAGTGCTATGTACCAACGGGGGCCGAACACCGGGGAGCTGTTTTTT CSAMYQRGPNTGELFF
TRBJ2-3 many TRBV9 . TGTGCCAGCAGCGTCTATAAGGGGGGATCAGATACGCAGTATTTT CASSVYKGGSDTQYF
TRBJ2-7 many TRBV6-5 . TGTGCCAGCAGTTACTATCTAGCGAACTCCTACGAGCAGTACTTC CASSYYLANSYEQYF
TRBJ1-5 many TRBV19 TRBD1 TGTGCCAGTAGGGGTGTCGGGACAGCAAATCAGCCCCAGCATTTT CASRGVGTANQPQHF
TRBJ2-7 many TRBV20-1 TRBD1 TGCAGTGCTACCACAGGGGCGGGCGAGCAGTACTTC CSATTGAGEQYF
TRBJ2-5 many TRBV5-1 TRBD1 TGCGCCAGCAGCAAAACAGGGGAAGAGACCCAGTACTTC CASSKTGEETQYF
TRBJ2-5 many TRBV20-1 TRBD2 TGCAGTGCCAGAACCTGGACTAGCGGGCCTAAAGACTCCCCAGAGACCCAGTACTTC CSARTWTSGPKDSPETQYF
TRBJ2-2 many TRBV14 . TGTGCCAGCAGCCAAGAGCGCCGGGACGGCAGCACCGGGGAGCTGTTTTTT CASSQERRDGSTGELFF
TRBJ2-7 many TRBV28 . TGTGCCAGCAGTTTCTCCTACGAGCAGTACTTC CASSFSYEQYF
TRBJ1-1 . TRBV12-3/TRBV12-4 . TGTGCCAGCAGTTTACCACAGGCCCCGAACACTGAAGCTTTCTTT CASSLPQAPNTEAFF
TRBJ2-7 . TRBV12-3/TRBV12-4 . TGTGCCAGCAGCCAAGGAGGACAGCACTACGAGCAGTACTTC CASSQGGQHYEQYF
TRBJ2-5 . TRBV12-3/TRBV12-4 . TGTGCCAGCAGTTTTCTAACGGGGGACCCCGGAGAGACCCAGTACTTC CASSFLTGDPGETQYF
TRBJ2-2 . TRBV7-3 . TGTGCCAGCAGCCCGTCCCCCCGAAGAACGAACACCGGGGAGCTGTTTTTT CASSPSPRRTNTGELFF
TRBJ1-2 . TRBV6-5 . TGTGCCAGCAGTCGACACAACTATGGCTACACCTTC CASSRHNYGYTF
TRBJ2-7 . TRBV20-1 TRBD2 TGCAGTGCTCCCGTTAGCGGGAGAGAAATCTACGAGCAGTACTTC CSAPVSGREIYEQYF
TRBJ1-1 . TRBV6-1 . TGTGCCAGCAGTGAATCCGGGATGAACACTGAAGCTTTCTTT CASSESGMNTEAFF
TRBJ2-5 many TRBV28 TRBD2 TGTGCCAGTGCCAATTCTTTAGCGGGAGTAGGAGAGACCCAGTACTTC CASANSLAGVGETQYF
TRBJ1-2 many TRBV27 . TGTGCCAGCAGTCCCCCGGACAGCTACACCTTC CASSPPDSYTF
TRBJ1-2 . TRBV6-5 TRBD1 TGTGCCAGCAGTTACCCGCAAACAGGGGGCGACGGCTACACCTTC CASSYPQTGGDGYTF
TRBJ2-5 many TRBV19 . TGTGCCAGTAGTATGTTCGCAGGGCCGGGAGAGACCCAGTACTTC CASSMFAGPGETQYF
TRBJ2-7 . TRBV27 TRBD1 TGTGCCAGCAGTTTTAACAGGGGCGAGCAGTACTTC CASSFNRGEQYF
TRBJ2-5 many TRBV11-1 . TGTGCCAGCAGCCCCCCGGGCCGACAGCAAACACAAGAGACCCAGTACTTC CASSPPGRQQTQETQYF
TRBJ1-1 . TRBV15 . TGTGCCACCGGTAGGGGCGGGAGTGAAGCTTTCTTT CATGRGGSEAFF
TRBJ2-5 . TRBV28 TRBD2 TGTGCCAGCAGTTTGGGTAGCGGGAGATGGGAGACCCAGTACTTC CASSLGSGRWETQYF
TRBJ2-5 . TRBV7-2 TRBD2 TGTGCCAGCATCCCCCGACTAGCGGGAGGACAAGAGACCCAGTACTTC CASIPRLAGGQETQYF
TRBJ2-2 many TRBV7-3 TRBD2 TGTGCCAGCAGCTTGCTAGCGGGAACCGGGGAGCTGTTTTTT CASSLLAGTGELFF
TRBJ2-5 many TRBV28 TRBD1 TGTGCCAGCAGTCCTCCCCCCGGGACAGTCGGGCGAGAGACCCAGTACTTC CASSPPPGTVGRETQYF
TRBJ2-5 . TRBV6-1 TRBD1 TGTGCCTCCCAGGACAGGCGAGAGACCCAGTACTTC CASQDRRETQYF